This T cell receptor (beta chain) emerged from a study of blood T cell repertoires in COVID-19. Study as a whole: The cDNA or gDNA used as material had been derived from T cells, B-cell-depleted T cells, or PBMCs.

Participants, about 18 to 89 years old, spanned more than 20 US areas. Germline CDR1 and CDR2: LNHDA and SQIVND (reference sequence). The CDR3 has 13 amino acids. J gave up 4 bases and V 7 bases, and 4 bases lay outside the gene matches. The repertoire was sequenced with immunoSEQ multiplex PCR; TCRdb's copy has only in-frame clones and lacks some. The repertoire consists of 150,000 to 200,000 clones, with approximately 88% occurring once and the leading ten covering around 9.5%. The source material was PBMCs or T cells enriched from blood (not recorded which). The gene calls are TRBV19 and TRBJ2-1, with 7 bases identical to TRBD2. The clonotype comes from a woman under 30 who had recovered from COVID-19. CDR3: CASTRELYNEQFF. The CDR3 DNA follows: TGTGCCAGTACGCGGGAGTTATACAATGAGCAGTTCTTC.